These 32 T cell receptor beta chains originate from one sample sequenced in a study of monozygotic twins with inflammatory bowel disease. TCRdb reprocessed the 5' RACE reads, keeping one entry per CDR3 protein, no DNA. This sample's table reports around 450,000 distinct CDR3 sequences. The source material was blood. These receptors all come from a human donor with ulcerative colitis or Crohn's disease, or a healthy co-twin of an affected twin (not recorded which).

The rearrangement links TRBV12-3 or TRBV12-4 to TRBJ2-5; with no DNA, the TCRdb D assignment of TRBD2 cannot be verified. This CDR3 is built from 17 residues. CDR3 sequence: CASSSSGLAGDGETQYF.

The chain joins TRBV30 to TRBJ2-7; TCRdb indicates TRBD2, and absent DNA this call remains unverified. Germline V CDR1 and CDR2: GTSNPN, SVGIG (reference sequence). This CDR3 is 19 amino acids long. CDR3 residues: CAWSGPAGEEGEYSYEQYF.

The rearrangement joins TRBV7-2 to TRBJ2-5; TCRdb indicates TRBD1, and absent DNA this call remains unverified. In germline, CDR1 is SGHTA, CDR2 FQGNSA. The length of the CDR3 is 15 residues. Here the CDR3 reads CASSLGWDGDPREDF.

The chain combines TRBV6-5 with TRBJ2-3; TCRdb gives TRBD1 as the D gene, but with no DNA this cannot be confirmed. Germline assignment: CDR1 MNHEY and CDR2 SVGAGI. CDR3 length: 17 residues. The CDR3 sequence: CASSYPADRGLTDTQYF.

The J gene is TRBJ2-2, the V gene TRBV5-4; TCRdb designates TRBD2, a call that cannot be tested without DNA. This CDR3 comprises 16 residues. Looked up from germline, CDR1 is SGHNT and CDR2 is YYREEE (reference sequence). This CDR3 is CASSSRTSGNTGELFF.

The gene calls are TRBV10-2 and TRBJ1-1; TCRdb gives TRBD1 as the D gene, but with no DNA this cannot be confirmed. CDR3 length: 15 amino acids. Germline-derived CDR1 and CDR2 are WSHSY and SAAADI. Here the CDR3 reads CASSEFPQGSPEAFF.

The V gene is TRBV30, the J gene TRBJ2-3; the D call from TCRdb, TRBD2, cannot be confirmed without DNA. CDR1 GTSNPN and CDR2 SVGIG come from the germline V gene (reference sequence). The CDR3 is 12 residues long. CDR3 protein: CALKRGLDTQYF.

The CDR3 reads CASSLYREETGELFF. V usage is TRBV27 and J usage is TRBJ2-2; the TCRdb D gene call, TRBD1, has no DNA to confirm it. Germline lookup yields CDR1 MNHEY and CDR2 SMNVEV (reference sequence). The CDR3 has 15 residues.

This sequence joins TRBV7-3 and TRBJ2-2; TCRdb names TRBD2, which stays unverified in the absence of DNA. CDR3 length: 15 amino acids. Germline CDR1 and CDR2: SGHTA and FQGTGA. The CDR3 region is CASSRGGNQAGELFF.

The rearrangement links TRBV7-8 to TRBJ2-7; the D call of TRBD2 rests on TCRdb alone, since no DNA is present to check it. CDR3 length: 13 residues. CDR1 SGHVS and CDR2 FQNEAQ come from the germline V gene. CDR3 amino acids: CASSSGPPGEQYF.

J is TRBJ1-1 and V is TRBV6-5; with no DNA, the TCRdb D assignment of TRBD1 cannot be verified. This CDR3 is built from 15 residues. CDR1 and CDR2 (germline): MNHEY, SVGAGI. CDR3 residues: CASSYLGARVTEAFF.

The genes are TRBV12-5 and TRBJ1-3; lacking DNA, the TRBD1 call made by TCRdb goes unchecked. Germline V gene data show CDR1 as LGHNT and CDR2 as FRNRAP. The CDR3 runs 16 residues. This chain's CDR3 is CASGPKTGDATNTIYF.

The V call is TRBV5-1, the J call TRBJ1-1; with no DNA, the TCRdb D assignment of TRBD1 cannot be verified. This CDR3 contains 15 residues. CDR1 SGHRS and CDR2 YFSETQ come from the germline V gene. This CDR3 is CASSLGRGRNTEAFF. The full variable domain, rest sourced from reference TRBV5-1 and TRBJ1-1, is KAGVTQTPRYLIKTRGQQVTLSCSPISGHRSVSWYQQTPGQGLQFLFEYFSETQRNKGNFPGRFSGRQFSNSRSEMNVSTLELGDSALYLCASSLGRGRNTEAFFGQGTRLTVV.

The genes are TRBV29-1 and TRBJ2-1; TCRdb's D call, TRBD1, is unchecked because there is no DNA. Per the germline V gene, CDR1 is SQVTM and CDR2 is ANQGSEA. The CDR3 is made up of 15 amino acids. The CDR3 sequence: CSITGTPSSYNEQFF.

The CDR3 loop reads CSARGFAYNEQFF. V is TRBV20-1 and J is TRBJ2-1. The CDR3 sequence is 13 residues long. Germline V lookup: CDR1 DFQATT, CDR2 SNEGSKA (reference sequence).

The chain recombines TRBV7-9 with TRBJ1-2. CDR3 length: 15 amino acids. Per the germline V gene, CDR1 is SEHNR and CDR2 is FQNEAQ (reference sequence). CDR3 protein: CASSRQGLGNYGYTF.

The chain couples TRBV5-1 to TRBJ2-1; TCRdb selects TRBD1, and the lack of DNA leaves this call unchecked. Germline V CDR1 and CDR2: SGHRS, YFSETQ. The CDR3 runs 19 residues. This CDR3 is CASSSLLSQTGSSYNEQFF.

CDR3 loop: CATMTGLNTGELFF. The chain combines TRBV5-1 with TRBJ2-2; TCRdb picks TRBD1, but there is no DNA to check that call. This CDR3 spans 14 amino acids. CDR1 is SGHRS, CDR2 YFSETQ, per germline.

The rearrangement uses TRBV19 and TRBJ2-3. Germline CDR1 LNHDA, CDR2 SQIVND (reference sequence). The CDR3 extends over 16 amino acids. This chain's CDR3 is CASSIGWATGTDTQYF.

The chain links TRBV7-2 to TRBJ2-3; the TCRdb D gene call, TRBD2, has no DNA to confirm it. This CDR3 comprises 16 residues. In germline, CDR1 is SGHTA, CDR2 FQGNSA. CDR3 loop: CASSLAAGGRRSTQYF.

The V and J genes are TRBV7-6 and TRBJ2-2; the D gene TCRdb calls, TRBD1, cannot be checked with no DNA. CDR3 size: 15 residues. The V gene's germline CDR1 is SGHVS and CDR2 FNYEAQ. The CDR3 reads CASSLTGAGTGELFF.

The genes are TRBV7-9 and TRBJ2-3; TCRdb lists TRBD1, though no DNA is available to test this call. The CDR3 sequence is 14 residues long. Germline loops: CDR1 SEHNR, CDR2 FQNEAQ (reference sequence). The CDR3 loop is CASTVLGGTDTQYF. The full variable domain, in which reference TRBV7-9 and TRBJ2-3 provide the parts outside the CDR3, is DTGVSQNPRHKITKRGQNVTFRCDPISEHNRLYWYRQTLGQGPEFLTYFQNEAQLEKSRLLSDRFSAERPKGSFSTLEIQRTEQGDSAMYLCASTVLGGTDTQYFGPGTRLTVL.

The V call is TRBV7-2, the J call TRBJ2-3; checking the TCRdb D call of TRBD1 is not possible without DNA. The germline V gene has CDR1 SGHTA and CDR2 FQGNSA. This CDR3 is 16 amino acids long. The CDR3 reads CASSLDRVRMGDTQYF.

The chain uses TRBV3-1 and TRBJ2-4. The CDR3 has 16 amino acids. CDR1 is LGHDT and CDR2 is YNNKEL in the germline V gene (reference sequence). This chain's CDR3 is CASSQFIAAAKNIQYF. The complete variable domain, with remaining parts taken from reference TRBV3-1 and TRBJ2-4, reads DTAVSQTPKYLVTQMGNDKSIKCEQNLGHDTMYWYKQDSKKFLKIMFSYNNKELIINETVPNRFSPKSPDKAHLNLHINSLELGDSAVYFCASSQFIAAAKNIQYFGAGTRLSVL.

The chain has TRBV19 and TRBJ1-3. The CDR3 consists of 15 residues. Germline CDR1 reads LNHDA; CDR2 reads SQIVND (reference sequence). CDR3 amino acids: CASTYTRVSGNTIYF.

The CDR3 reads CASSLGGTGGFAFF. The J gene is TRBJ1-1, the V gene TRBV7-6; TCRdb designates TRBD1, a call that cannot be tested without DNA. Looked up from germline, CDR1 is SGHVS and CDR2 is FNYEAQ. The length of the CDR3 is 14 residues.

The V gene is TRBV6-2 or TRBV6-3, the J gene TRBJ2-7; TCRdb's assignment of TRBD2 cannot be checked, as there is no DNA. CDR3 length: 16 residues. Germline V gives CDR1 MNHEY, CDR2 SVGEGT. CDR3 sequence reads: CASSYSRTGHAYEQYF.

The chain joins TRBV7-2 to TRBJ2-3; absent DNA, TCRdb's TRBD2 call cannot be checked. CDR3 size: 17 residues. Per germline, CDR1 SGHTA and CDR2 FQGNSA. The CDR3 region is CASSLRPGLGDTDTQYF.

The V gene is TRBV12-3 or TRBV12-4, the J gene TRBJ1-2; TCRdb gives TRBD1 as the D gene, but with no DNA this cannot be confirmed. The CDR3 length is 14 residues. This chain's CDR3 is CASSPRTVSDGYTF.

This chain joins TRBV20-1 and TRBJ2-4; the TCRdb call, TRBD1, lacks DNA for checking. The CDR3 is 13 amino acids. Germline loops: CDR1 DFQATT, CDR2 SNEGSKA (reference sequence). The CDR3 sequence: CSVSRDRGNIQYF.

The chain uses TRBV28 and TRBJ2-5; TCRdb returns TRBD1, unconfirmable since there is no DNA. This CDR3 is 14 amino acids long. Germline V gene lookup returns CDR1 MDHEN and CDR2 SYDVKM. The CDR3 loop reads CASSTRRGLETQYF.

V and J are TRBV12-3 or TRBV12-4 and TRBJ2-5; with no DNA, the TCRdb D assignment of TRBD2 cannot be verified. The CDR3 has 16 amino acids. The CDR3: CASSFVAGGRQETQYF.